What follows describes a single TCR beta chain. Its antigen is not identified. This may be a read error, as it is one base from a much larger clone. This record comes from a study of early T cells in non-severe SARS-CoV-2 infection. Study-level findings and limits: The study's VDJdb matching favored anti-spike CD8 responses and missed private and CD4 specificities.

Trimming took off 5 bases at V and 8 bases at J, with 16 bases between the two ends. Per the germline V gene, CDR1 is SGHVS and CDR2 is FQNEAQ. This CDR3 comprises 14 residues. In the library, individual cDNA molecules carried attached unique molecular identifiers. TCRdb independently ran MiXCR on the 5' RACE reads; one entry per CDR3 protein. The repertoire holds roughly 100,000 distinct CDR3 sequences, with around 13% as singletons. The receptor comes from an adult who was a healthcare worker with PCR-confirmed SARS-CoV-2 infection or an uninfected control (not recorded which). The sequencing sample was made of whole blood. The chain uses TRBV7-8 and TRBJ2-1; D gene unclear. The CDR3 spells CASSLTPRYDEQFF. The DNA for the CDR3 is TGTGCCAGCAGCCTCACCCCGCGGTACGATGAGCAGTTCTTC. The full variable domain, completed using reference TRBV7-8 and TRBJ2-1, is GAGVSQSPRYKVAKRGQDVALRCDPISGHVSLFWYQQALGQGPEFLTYFQNEAQLDKSGLPSDRFFAERPEGSVSTLKIQRTQQEDSAVYLCASSLTPRYDEQFFGPGTRLTVL.